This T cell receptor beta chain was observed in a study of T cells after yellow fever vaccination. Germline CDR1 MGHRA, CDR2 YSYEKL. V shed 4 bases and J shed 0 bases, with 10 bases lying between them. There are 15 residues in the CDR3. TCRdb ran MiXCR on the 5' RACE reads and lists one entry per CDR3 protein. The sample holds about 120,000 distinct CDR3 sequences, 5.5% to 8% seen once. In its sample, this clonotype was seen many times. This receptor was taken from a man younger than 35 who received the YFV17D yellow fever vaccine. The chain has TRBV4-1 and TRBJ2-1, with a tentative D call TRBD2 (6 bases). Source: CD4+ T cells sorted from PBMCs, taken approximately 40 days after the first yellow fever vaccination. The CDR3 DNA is TGCGCCAGCAGCCGCGGGACTCTCTCCTACAATGAGCAGTTCTTC. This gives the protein CASSRGTLSYNEQFF.